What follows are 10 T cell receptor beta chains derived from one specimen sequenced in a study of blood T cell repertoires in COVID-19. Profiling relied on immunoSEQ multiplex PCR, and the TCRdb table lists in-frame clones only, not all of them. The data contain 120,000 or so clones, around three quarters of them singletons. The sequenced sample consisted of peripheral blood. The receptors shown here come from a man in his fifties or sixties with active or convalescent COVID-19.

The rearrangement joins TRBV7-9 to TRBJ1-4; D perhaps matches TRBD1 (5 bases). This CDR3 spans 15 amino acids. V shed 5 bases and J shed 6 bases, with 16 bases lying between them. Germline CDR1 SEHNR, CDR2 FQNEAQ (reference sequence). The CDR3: CASSPNLKGDEKLFF. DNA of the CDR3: TGTGCCAGCAGCCCGAACCTCAAAGGGGATGAAAAACTGTTTTTT. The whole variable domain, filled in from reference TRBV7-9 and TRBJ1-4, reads DTGVSQNPRHKITKRGQNVTFRCDPISEHNRLYWYRQTLGQGPEFLTYFQNEAQLEKSRLLSDRFSAERPKGSFSTLEIQRTEQGDSAMYLCASSPNLKGDEKLFFGSGTQLSVL.

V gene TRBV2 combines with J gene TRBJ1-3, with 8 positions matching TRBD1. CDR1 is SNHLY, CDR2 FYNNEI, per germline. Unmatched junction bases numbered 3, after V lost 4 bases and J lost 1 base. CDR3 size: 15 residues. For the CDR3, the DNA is TGTGCCAGCAGTGGGACAGGGTTATCTGGAAACACCATATATTTT. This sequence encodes CASSGTGLSGNTIYF.

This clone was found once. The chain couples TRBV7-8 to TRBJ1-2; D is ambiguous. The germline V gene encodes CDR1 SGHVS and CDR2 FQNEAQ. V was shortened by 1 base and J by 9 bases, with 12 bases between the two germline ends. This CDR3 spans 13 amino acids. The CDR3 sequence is CASSLGGEDSYTF. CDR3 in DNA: TGTGCCAGCAGCTTAGGTGGGGAGGATAGCTACACCTTC.

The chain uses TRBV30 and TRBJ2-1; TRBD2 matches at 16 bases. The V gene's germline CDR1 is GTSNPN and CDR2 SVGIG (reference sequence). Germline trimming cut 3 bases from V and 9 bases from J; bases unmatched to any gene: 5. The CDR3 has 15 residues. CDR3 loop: CAWSGTSGRAGEQFF. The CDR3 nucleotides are TGTGCCTGGAGCGGGACTAGCGGGAGGGCAGGTGAGCAGTTCTTC.

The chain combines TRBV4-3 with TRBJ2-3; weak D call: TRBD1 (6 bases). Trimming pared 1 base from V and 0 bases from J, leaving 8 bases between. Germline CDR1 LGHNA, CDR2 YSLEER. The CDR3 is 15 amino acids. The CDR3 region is CASSQAGVSTDTQYF. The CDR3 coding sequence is TGCGCCAGCAGCCAAGCAGGGGTTAGCACAGATACGCAGTATTTT.

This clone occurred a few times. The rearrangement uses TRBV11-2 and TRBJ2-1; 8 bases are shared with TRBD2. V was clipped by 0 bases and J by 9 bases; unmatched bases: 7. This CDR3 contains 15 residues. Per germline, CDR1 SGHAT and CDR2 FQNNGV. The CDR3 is CASSLEGLAQGEQFF. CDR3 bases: TGTGCCAGCAGCTTAGAAGGACTAGCTCAAGGTGAGCAGTTCTTC. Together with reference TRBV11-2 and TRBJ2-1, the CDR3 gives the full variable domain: EAGVAQSPRYKIIEKRQSVAFWCNPISGHATLYWYQQILGQGPKLLIQFQNNGVVDDSQLPKDRFSAERLKGVDSTLKIQPAKLEDSAVYLCASSLEGLAQGEQFFGPGTRLTVL.

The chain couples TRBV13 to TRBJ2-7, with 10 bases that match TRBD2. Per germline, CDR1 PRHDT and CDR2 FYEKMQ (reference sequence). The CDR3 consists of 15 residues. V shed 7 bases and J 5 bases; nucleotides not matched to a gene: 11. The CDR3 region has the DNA TGTGCCAGCACCCAAGGGGGACTAGCGAAACACGAGCAGTACTTC. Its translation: CASTQGGLAKHEQYF.

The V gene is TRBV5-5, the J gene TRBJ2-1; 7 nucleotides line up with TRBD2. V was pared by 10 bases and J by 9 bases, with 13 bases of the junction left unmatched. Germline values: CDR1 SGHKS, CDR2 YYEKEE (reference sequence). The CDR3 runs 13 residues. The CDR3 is CAGSGEGLAEQFF. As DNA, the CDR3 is TGTGCCGGCTCGGGGGAGGGCCTGGCTGAGCAGTTCTTC.

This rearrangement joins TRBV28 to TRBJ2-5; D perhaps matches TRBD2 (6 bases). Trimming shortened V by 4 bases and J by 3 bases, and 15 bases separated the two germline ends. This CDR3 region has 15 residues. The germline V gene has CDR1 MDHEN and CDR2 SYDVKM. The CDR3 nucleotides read TGTGCCAGCAGTTCTCGGGACTTACTGGAAGAGACCCAGTACTTC. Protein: CASSSRDLLEETQYF. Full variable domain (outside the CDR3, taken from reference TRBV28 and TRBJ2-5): DVKVTQSSRYLVKRTGEKVFLECVQDMDHENMFWYRQDPGLGLRLIYFSYDVKMKEKGDIPEGYSVSREKKERFSLILESASTNQTSMYLCASSSRDLLEETQYFGPGTRLLVL.

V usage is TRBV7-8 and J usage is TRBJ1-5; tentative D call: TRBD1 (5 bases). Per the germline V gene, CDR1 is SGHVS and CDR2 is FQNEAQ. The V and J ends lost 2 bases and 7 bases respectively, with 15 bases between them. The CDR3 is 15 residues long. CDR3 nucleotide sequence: TGTGCCAGCAGCTTATCGGGGGGGGACGGGCAGCCCCAGCATTTT. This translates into CASSLSGGDGQPQHF. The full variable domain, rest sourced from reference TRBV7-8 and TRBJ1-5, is GAGVSQSPRYKVAKRGQDVALRCDPISGHVSLFWYQQALGQGPEFLTYFQNEAQLDKSGLPSDRFFAERPEGSVSTLKIQRTQQEDSAVYLCASSLSGGDGQPQHFGDGTRLSIL.